This T cell receptor (beta chain) derives from a study of cytomegalovirus exposure and HLA in healthy donors. Germline CDR1 is MGHRA and CDR2 is YSYEKL. There are 17 residues in the CDR3. The V and J ends lost 0 bases and 7 bases respectively, with 21 bases between them. The PCR was carried out with 60 Vbeta primers and 13 Jbeta primers. Using immunoSEQ multiplex PCR, the repertoire was profiled, and TCRdb retains in-frame clones only, with some absent. Of some 160,000 clones detected, around 77% appear once; the ten largest clones hold roughly 1.4%. Study results and limitations: A later analysis, which compared TCR beta chains of equal frequency, found the HLA-associated ones more clonally expanded.

Of note for this clone: The target antigen is unknown.

This TCR derives from a woman aged 25 to 39 in good health and CMV-seronegative. Material for sequencing was PBMCs. The chain has TRBV4-1 and TRBJ1-1; maybe TRBD1 (6 bases). Here the CDR3 reads CASSQDGGSALPLEAFF. In DNA, the CDR3 is TGCGCCAGCAGCCAAGATGGGGGCTCAGCGCTCCCCCTTGAAGCTTTCTTT.